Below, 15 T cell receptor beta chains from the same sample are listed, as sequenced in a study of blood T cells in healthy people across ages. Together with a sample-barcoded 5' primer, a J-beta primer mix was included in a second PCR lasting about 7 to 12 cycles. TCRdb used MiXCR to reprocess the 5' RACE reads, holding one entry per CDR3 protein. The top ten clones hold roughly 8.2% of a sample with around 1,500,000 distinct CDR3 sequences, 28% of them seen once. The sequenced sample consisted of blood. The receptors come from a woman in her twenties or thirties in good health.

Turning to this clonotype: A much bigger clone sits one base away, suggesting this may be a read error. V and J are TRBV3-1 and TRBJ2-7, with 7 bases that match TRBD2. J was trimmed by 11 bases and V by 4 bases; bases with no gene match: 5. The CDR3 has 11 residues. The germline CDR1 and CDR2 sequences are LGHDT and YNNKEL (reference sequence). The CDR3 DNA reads TGTGCCAGCAGCCGAGCGGGGAACGAGTACTTC. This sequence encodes CASSRAGNEYF.

The CDR3 nucleotides are TGTGCCAGCAGCCAAGAGGGGGGGGGCGCAGACTATGGCTACACCTTC. Amino acids: CASSQEGGGADYGYTF. J is TRBJ1-2 and V is TRBV13, with D perhaps matching TRBD1 (6 bases). CDR1 PRHDT and CDR2 FYEKMQ come from the germline V gene (reference sequence). The V end lost 5 bases, the J end lost 3 bases, and 19 bases lay between the germline ends. The CDR3 runs to 16 residues.

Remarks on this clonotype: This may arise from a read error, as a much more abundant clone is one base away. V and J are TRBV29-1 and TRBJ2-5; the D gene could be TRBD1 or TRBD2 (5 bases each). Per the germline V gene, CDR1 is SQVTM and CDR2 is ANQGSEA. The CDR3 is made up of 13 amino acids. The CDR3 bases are TGCAGCGTTGTTCACGGGGCCTCGGAGACCCAGTGCTTC. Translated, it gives CSVVHGASETQCF.

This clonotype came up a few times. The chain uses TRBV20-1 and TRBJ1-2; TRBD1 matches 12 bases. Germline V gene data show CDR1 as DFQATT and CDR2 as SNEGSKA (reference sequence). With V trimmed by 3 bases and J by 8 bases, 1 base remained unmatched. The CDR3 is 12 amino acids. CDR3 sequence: CSARGTGGGYTF. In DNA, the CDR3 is TGCAGTGCTAGGGGGACAGGGGGCGGCTACACCTTC.

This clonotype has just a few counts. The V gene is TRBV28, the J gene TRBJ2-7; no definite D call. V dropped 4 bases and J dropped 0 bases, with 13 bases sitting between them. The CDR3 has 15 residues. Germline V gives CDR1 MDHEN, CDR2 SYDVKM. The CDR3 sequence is CASSYWGTSSYEQYF. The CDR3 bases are TGTGCCAGCAGTTATTGGGGTACCAGCTCCTACGAGCAGTACTTC.

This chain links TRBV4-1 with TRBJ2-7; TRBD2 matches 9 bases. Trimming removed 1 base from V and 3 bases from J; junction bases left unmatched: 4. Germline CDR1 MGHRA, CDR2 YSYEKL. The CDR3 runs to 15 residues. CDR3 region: CASSQGSGSLYEQYF. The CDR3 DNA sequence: TGCGCCAGCAGCCAAGGTAGCGGGAGTCTCTACGAGCAGTACTTC.

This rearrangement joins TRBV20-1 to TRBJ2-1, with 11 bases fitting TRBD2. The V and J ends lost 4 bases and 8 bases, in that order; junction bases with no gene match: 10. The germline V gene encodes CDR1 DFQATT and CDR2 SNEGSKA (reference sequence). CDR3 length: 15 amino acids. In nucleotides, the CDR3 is TGCAGTGCTACCAGCTTTAGCGGGGGGGCCTATGAGCAGTTCTTC. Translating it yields CSATSFSGGAYEQFF.

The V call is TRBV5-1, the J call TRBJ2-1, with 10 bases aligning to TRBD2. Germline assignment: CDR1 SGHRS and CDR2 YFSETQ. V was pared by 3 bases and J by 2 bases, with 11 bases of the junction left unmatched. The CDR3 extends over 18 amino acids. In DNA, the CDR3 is TGCGCCAGCAGCTCCTGGAGGGCTAGCGGGAGTCCCTACAATGAGCAGTTCTTC. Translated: CASSSWRASGSPYNEQFF. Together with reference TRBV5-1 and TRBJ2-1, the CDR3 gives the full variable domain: KAGVTQTPRYLIKTRGQQVTLSCSPISGHRSVSWYQQTPGQGLQFLFEYFSETQRNKGNFPGRFSGRQFSNSRSEMNVSTLELGDSALYLCASSSWRASGSPYNEQFFGPGTRLTVL.

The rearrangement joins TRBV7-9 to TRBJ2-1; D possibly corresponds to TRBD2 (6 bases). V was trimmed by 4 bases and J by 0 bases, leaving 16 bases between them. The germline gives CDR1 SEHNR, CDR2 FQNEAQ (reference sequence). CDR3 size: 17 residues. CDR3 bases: TGTGCCAGCAGCTACCCTAGTGGGGGGAGCTCCTACAATGAGCAGTTCTTC. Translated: CASSYPSGGSSYNEQFF. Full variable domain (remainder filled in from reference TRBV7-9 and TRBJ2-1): DTGVSQNPRHKITKRGQNVTFRCDPISEHNRLYWYRQTLGQGPEFLTYFQNEAQLEKSRLLSDRFSAERPKGSFSTLEIQRTEQGDSAMYLCASSYPSGGSSYNEQFFGPGTRLTVL.

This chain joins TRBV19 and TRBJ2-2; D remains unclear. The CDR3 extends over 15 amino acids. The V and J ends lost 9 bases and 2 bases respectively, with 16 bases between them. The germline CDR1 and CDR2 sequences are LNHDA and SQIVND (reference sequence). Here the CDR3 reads CASLQGLINTGELFF. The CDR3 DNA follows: TGTGCCAGCCTCCAAGGGCTGATTAACACCGGGGAGCTGTTTTTT.

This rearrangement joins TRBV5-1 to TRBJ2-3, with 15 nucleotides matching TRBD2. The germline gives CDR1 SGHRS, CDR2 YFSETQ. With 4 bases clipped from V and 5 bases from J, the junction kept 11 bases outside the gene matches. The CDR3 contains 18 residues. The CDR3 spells CASSIGLAGGPGVDTQYF. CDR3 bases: TGCGCCAGCAGCATCGGACTAGCGGGAGGGCCGGGGGTAGATACGCAGTATTTT.

DNA for the CDR3: TGTGCCAGCAGCAACAGGCGGTACGAGCGCTCCTACGAGCAGTACTTC. As protein: CASSNRRYERSYEQYF. The V and J genes are TRBV21-1 and TRBJ2-7. TRBV21-1 is termed a pseudogene. This CDR3 has 16 amino acids.

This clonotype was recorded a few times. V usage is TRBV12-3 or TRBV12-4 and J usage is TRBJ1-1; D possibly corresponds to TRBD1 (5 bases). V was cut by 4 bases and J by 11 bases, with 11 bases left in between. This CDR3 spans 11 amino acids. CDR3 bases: TGTGCCAGCAGTTCCAGGGTGGACGCTTTCTTT. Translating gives CASSSRVDAFF.

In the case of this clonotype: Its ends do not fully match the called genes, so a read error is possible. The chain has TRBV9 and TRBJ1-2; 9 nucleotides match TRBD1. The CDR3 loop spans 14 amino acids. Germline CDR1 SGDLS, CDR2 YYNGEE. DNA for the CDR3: TGTGCCGGCAGCGTAGGACAGGGGAACTATGGCTACACCTTC. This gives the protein CAGSVGQGNYGYTF.

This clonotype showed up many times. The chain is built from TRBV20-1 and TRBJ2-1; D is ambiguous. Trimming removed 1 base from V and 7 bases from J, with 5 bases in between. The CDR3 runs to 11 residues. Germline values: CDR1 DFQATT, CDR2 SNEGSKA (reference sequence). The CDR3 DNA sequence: TGCAGTGCTAGAGGTTTGAATGAGCAGTTCTTC. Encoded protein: CSARGLNEQFF.